The subject of this entry is one TCR beta chain. What it recognizes is unknown. The data derive from a study of memory CD4+ T cells and cytomegalovirus serostatus. Study context: Donors were healthy Belgian adults, fewer than ten CMV seropositive and 20 to 25 seronegative. Study observations and caveats: A US-trained random forest predicted CMV serostatus with median AUC around 0.93. CD4+ memory repertoires contained about two fifths of the 164 reported CMV TCRbeta sequences.

Single viable CD3+CD4+CD8-CD45RO+ cells were sorted as the memory CD4+ T cells. Serostatus was set by detecting CMV pp150, pp28, p38, p52 IgG. Repertoires were generated with immunoSEQ multiplex PCR, while TCRdb's copy carries only in-frame clones and drops some. This sample has about 52,000 clones, with approximately 82% found just once. The specimen was memory CD4+ T cells from blood. This receptor was obtained from an adult in good health and CMV-seropositive.

In DNA, the CDR3 is TGTGCCAGCAGCCCCGGATCCAGCCTATACAATGAGCAGTTCTTC. This codes for CASSPGSSLYNEQFF. The chain has TRBV5-4 and TRBJ2-1; D not certain. CDR3 length equals 15 residues. Germline V gene data show CDR1 as SGHNT and CDR2 as YYREEE (reference sequence). With 4 bases removed from V and 4 bases from J, the gap between germline ends came to 15 bases. Full variable domain (remainder filled in from reference TRBV5-4 and TRBJ2-1): ETGVTQSPTHLIKTRGQQVTLRCSSQSGHNTVSWYQQALGQGPQFIFQYYREEENGRGNFPPRFSGLQFPNYSSELNVNALELDDSALYLCASSPGSSLYNEQFFGPGTRLTVL.